This T cell receptor (beta chain) originates from a study of blood T cell repertoires in COVID-19. Study as a whole: The recovered donors of Cohort 3 showed two negative PCRs, clearance, or symptom resolution. T cells, B-cell-depleted T cells, or PBMCs provided the cDNA or gDNA that served as material. From the United States, Italy and Spain came samples of acute and convalescent COVID-19.

Repertoires were generated with immunoSEQ multiplex PCR, while TCRdb's copy carries only in-frame clones and drops some. Altogether 250,000 to 300,000 clones are present, more than 70% being singletons, with the ten largest covering approximately 2%. V was pared by 4 bases and J by 4 bases, with 5 bases of the junction left unmatched. Germline lookup yields CDR1 SGHTA and CDR2 FQGNSA. CDR3 length equals 14 residues. Those enrolled, adults aged about 18 to 89 years, came from around 25 US areas. The specimen sequenced was PBMCs or T cells enriched from blood (not recorded which). This sequence joins TRBV7-2 and TRBJ2-3; the match to TRBD1 covers 7 bases. This receptor was taken from a woman in her sixties in a cohort exposed to, infected with or recovered from COVID-19 (not recorded which). CDR3 coding DNA: TGTGCCAGCAGCTGGGAAAGGGGGCCAGATACGCAGTATTTT. This gives the protein CASSWERGPDTQYF.